The 18 T cell receptor beta chains in this list originate from one sample, sequenced in a study of blood T cell repertoires in COVID-19. Method: immunoSEQ multiplex PCR; TCRdb's copy keeps in-frame clones and lacks some. The table has roughly 250,000 clones, around 87% seen once. The specimen sequenced was PBMCs or T cells enriched from blood (not recorded which). Receptor source: a woman aged 45-60 years who had recovered from COVID-19.

The count of this clone is one. This chain joins TRBV5-1 and TRBJ2-5, with D perhaps TRBD2 (5 bases). From germline, CDR1 is SGHRS and CDR2 YFSETQ. The CDR3 runs 14 residues. V was shortened by 0 bases and J by 5 bases, with 11 bases between the two germline ends. The CDR3 coding sequence is TGCGCCAGCAGCTTGGCCGGGGTAGGGGAGACCCAGTACTTC. Residues: CASSLAGVGETQYF.

The rearrangement uses TRBV30 and TRBJ1-1; tentatively, D is TRBD1 (5 bases). The CDR3 totals 14 residues. Trimming took 0 bases from V and 4 from J, leaving 12 bases between them. Germline CDR1 GTSNPN, CDR2 SVGIG (reference sequence). The CDR3 sequence: CAWSVRGGSTEAFF. In nucleotides, the CDR3 is TGTGCCTGGAGTGTACGCGGGGGAAGCACTGAAGCTTTCTTT.

This chain joins TRBV19 and TRBJ2-2; D possibly corresponds to TRBD2 (6 bases). This CDR3 has 14 residues. V was cut by 2 bases and J by 15 bases, with 19 bases left in between. Germline CDR1 reads LNHDA; CDR2 reads SQIVND (reference sequence). The CDR3 spells CASSINTGTPRVFF. Written as DNA, the CDR3 is TGTGCCAGTAGTATAAACACCGGGACTCCTAGGGTGTTTTTT.

The V and J genes are TRBV14 and TRBJ2-7; no reliable D call. The CDR3 runs 12 residues. Germline lookup yields CDR1 SGHDN and CDR2 FVKESK. Trimming stripped 2 bases from V and 1 base from J, with 3 bases between. CDR3 sequence: CASSQLSYEQYF. The CDR3 DNA follows: TGTGCCAGCAGCCAACTTTCCTACGAGCAGTACTTC.

This chain joins TRBV11-2 and TRBJ2-1; the match to TRBD2 covers 10 bases. There are 14 residues in the CDR3. Germline lookup yields CDR1 SGHAT and CDR2 FQNNGV. V lost 3 bases and J lost 10; bases outside the gene matches: 6. CDR3 sequence (DNA): TGTGCCAGCAGCTTTACTAGCGGGAAGGGCGAGCAGTTCTTC. It codes for CASSFTSGKGEQFF.

The rearrangement joins TRBV21-1 to TRBJ2-1; the table's D call of TRBD2 was not tested on the DNA. TRBV21-1 is a pseudogene locus. The CDR3 consists of 19 residues. This chain's CDR3 is CASSPGTRGSTTKSNEQFF. CDR3 sequence (DNA): TGTGCCAGCAGCCCAGGGACTAGGGGTTCGACCACTAAATCGAATGAGCAGTTCTTC.

The chain employs TRBV27 and TRBJ2-7; 15 positions agree with TRBD2. Germline V gives CDR1 MNHEY, CDR2 SMNVEV (reference sequence). This CDR3 is 19 amino acids long. The J segment lost 0 bases and the V segment lost 3 bases, leaving 9 bases of the junction unmatched. The CDR3 DNA is TGTGCCAGCAGTTTCCACGGACTAGCGGGAGGGGCTTCCTCCTACGAGCAGTACTTC. Its protein product is CASSFHGLAGGASSYEQYF.

The chain couples TRBV9 to TRBJ2-1, with 10 nucleotides matching TRBD1. After removal of 1 base from V and 4 bases from J, the junction contained 14 bases not matched to a gene. This CDR3 region has 19 residues. From germline, CDR1 is SGDLS and CDR2 YYNGEE. CDR3 in DNA: TGTGCCAGCAGCGTACCCGAGCTTGACAGGGGGCTAATGTACAATGAGCAGTTCTTC. This sequence encodes CASSVPELDRGLMYNEQFF. Complete variable domain (other parts from reference TRBV9 and TRBJ2-1): DSGVTQTPKHLITATGQRVTLRCSPRSGDLSVYWYQQSLDQGLQFLIQYYNGEERAKGNILERFSAQQFPDLHSELNLSSLELGDSALYFCASSVPELDRGLMYNEQFFGPGTRLTVL.

The V gene is TRBV7-9, the J gene TRBJ2-1; 10 nucleotides agree with TRBD2. CDR1 SEHNR and CDR2 FQNEAQ come from the germline V gene (reference sequence). V shed 0 bases, J shed 6 bases, and the junction held 2 bases outside the gene matches. This CDR3 region has 15 residues. The CDR3 sequence: CASSLAAGGPNEQFF. The CDR3 nucleotides are TGTGCCAGCAGCTTAGCAGCGGGAGGGCCCAATGAGCAGTTCTTC.

The rearrangement joins TRBV11-3 to TRBJ2-3; weak D call: TRBD2 (5 bases). The CDR3 is 16 residues long. V was pared by 5 bases and J by 3 bases, with 18 bases between. Germline-derived CDR1 and CDR2 are SGHNT and YENEEA. The CDR3, as DNA: TGTGCCAGCAGCCCAGGACGCGGGCCTTGGACAGATACGCAGTATTTT. It codes for CASSPGRGPWTDTQYF.

The DNA of the CDR3 is TGCGCCAGCAGCCAAGTTACAGGGGCGGGCACCATATATTTT. Its protein product is CASSQVTGAGTIYF. The chain joins TRBV4-1 to TRBJ1-3; 7 bases agree with TRBD1. This CDR3 has 14 amino acids. Germline CDR1 and CDR2: MGHRA and YSYEKL. J gave up 9 bases and V 1 base, and 6 bases lay outside the gene matches.

This rearrangement joins TRBV6-5 to TRBJ2-3, with 8 bases fitting TRBD2. Losses at the gene ends were 8 bases for V and 2 bases for J; bases not matched to a gene: 9. This CDR3 spans 15 amino acids. In germline, CDR1 is MNHEY, CDR2 SVGAGI. The CDR3 bases are TGTGCCAGCTCCCGAGCGGGAGTTTACACAGATACGCAGTATTTT. The encoded protein is CASSRAGVYTDTQYF.

The chain uses TRBV5-5 and TRBJ1-2; 10 bases fit TRBD1. CDR1 is SGHKS, CDR2 YYEKEE, per germline (reference sequence). The J segment lost 8 bases and the V segment lost 4 bases, leaving 11 bases of the junction unmatched. The CDR3 runs to 15 residues. In DNA form, the CDR3 reads TGTGCCAGCAGCCCATGGGGGACAGGGGTTTTCGGCTACACCTTC. It yields the protein CASSPWGTGVFGYTF.

As to this clone: A read error may produce the germline difference seen at one junction end. This sequence joins TRBV29-1 and TRBJ1-1; unclear D gene. This CDR3 comprises 12 residues. Per the germline V gene, CDR1 is SQVTM and CDR2 is ANQGSEA. The CDR3, as DNA: TGCAGCGTTGTTGGAGGTTTCCCGACCCGAATCTTT. Protein: CSVVGGFPTRIF. The variable domain in full, completed from reference TRBV29-1 and TRBJ1-1, reads SAVISQKPSRDICQRGTSLTIQCQVDSQVTMMFWYRQQPGQSLTLIATANQGSEATYESGFVIDKFPISRPNLTFSTLTVSNMSPEDSSIYLCSVVGGFPTRIFGQGTRLTVV.

This chain uses TRBV4-3 with TRBJ2-2; 7 nucleotides match TRBD2. The V gene's germline CDR1 is LGHNA and CDR2 YSLEER. The CDR3 totals 15 residues. J gave up 7 bases and V 1 base, and 6 bases lay outside the gene matches. CDR3 DNA sequence: TGCGCCAGCAGCCAAGCCAGACTAGCCGGCGGGGAGCTGTTTTTT. This encodes CASSQARLAGGELFF.

This clone has a handful of counts. The chain combines TRBV28 with TRBJ1-2; maybe TRBD1 (5 bases). CDR1 MDHEN and CDR2 SYDVKM come from the germline V gene. V lost 4 bases to trimming and J lost 6 bases, with 18 bases between them. The CDR3 loop spans 15 amino acids. CDR3 sequence reads: CASSSPIGGLHGYTF. The CDR3 region has the DNA TGTGCCAGCAGTTCGCCAATCGGGGGTCTCCATGGCTACACCTTC.

V usage is TRBV27 and J usage is TRBJ2-3, with TRBD2 identical over 9 bases. This CDR3 is built from 15 residues. Germline lookup yields CDR1 MNHEY and CDR2 SMNVEV (reference sequence). Trimming took 5 bases from V and 2 from J; bases not matched to a gene: 5. CDR3 coding DNA: TGTGCCAGCAGTCCCATAGCGGGAGTCACAGATACGCAGTATTTT. This gives the protein CASSPIAGVTDTQYF.

This rearrangement joins TRBV2 to TRBJ1-6; TRBD1 agrees at 9 bases. The germline V gene has CDR1 SNHLY and CDR2 FYNNEI. The CDR3 totals 17 residues. J gave up 4 bases and V 6 bases, and 10 bases lay outside the gene matches. CDR3 in amino acids: CASRIENRGPYNSPLHF. In DNA form, the CDR3 reads TGTGCCAGCAGGATAGAAAACAGGGGGCCATATAATTCACCCCTCCACTTT.